This T cell receptor beta chain was documented in a study of breast tumors, draining lymph nodes, adjacent tissues. Overall study results and limits: Luminal-like breast cancer showed significantly higher tumor–nontumor repertoire similarity than basal-like.

The CDR3 contains 16 residues. Germline loops: CDR1 DFQATT, CDR2 SNEGSKA (reference sequence). J was trimmed by 7 bases and V by 1 base; bases with no gene match: 14. Samples came from axillary lymph nodes draining the breast cancer. TCRdb independently ran MiXCR on the multiplex PCR reads; one entry per CDR3 protein. This repertoire shows around 120,000 distinct CDR3 sequences, about 20% found once; its top ten account for roughly 3.6%. This clonotype was seen ten or more times. Antigen: not known. V and J are TRBV20-1 and TRBJ2-7; TRBD2 matches at 9 bases. Sequencing was done on a sample of axillary lymph node tissue. The sequence came from a female donor with breast cancer. Some clones in this sample may be carry-over from other donors' samples. CDR3 sequence (DNA): TGCAGTGCTAGAGCTTTAATAGCGGGAGTGCCGGGAGAGCAGTACTTC. This gives the protein CSARALIAGVPGEQYF.